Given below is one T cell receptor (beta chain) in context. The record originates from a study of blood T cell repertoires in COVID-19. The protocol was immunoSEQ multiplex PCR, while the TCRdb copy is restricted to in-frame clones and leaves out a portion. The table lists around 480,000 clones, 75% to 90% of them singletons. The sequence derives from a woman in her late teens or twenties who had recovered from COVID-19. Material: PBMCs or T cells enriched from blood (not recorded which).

In DNA, the CDR3 is TGTGCCAGCAGCTTGGAGATAGCGGAAGAGACCCAGTACTTC. Translating it yields CASSLEIAEETQYF. V usage is TRBV11-2 and J usage is TRBJ2-5; possible D gene TRBD2, 6 bases. In germline, CDR1 is SGHAT, CDR2 FQNNGV. V lost 3 bases and J 3 bases, leaving 11 bases between the germline ends. The CDR3 extends over 14 amino acids.